The 21 T cell receptor beta chains reported below all come from one sample, sequenced in a study of molecular identifiers for immune sequencing clone quantification (dated by TCRdb to the late 2010s). Library preparation was by PCR. Sequencer: Illumina HiSeq 4000. TCRdb cleaned the public reads at Q25 with fastp, built clones with MiXCR and kept in-frame beta chains. Each record represents a unique CDR3 protein, reported with the most common genes and DNA among its rows. This sample comprises some 93,000 distinct CDR3 sequences, 21% of them detected only once. The ten top clones hold about 0.95% of the sample. Specimen: naive CD8+ T cells from blood, with Jurkat cell RNA spiked in. This specimen's cell subset or site label, interpreted: FACS-sorted CD8+CD4-CCR7+CD45RA+ naive T cells. The receptors come from a human donor in good health. Some libraries in this study had Jurkat cell RNA spiked in.

This clonotype occurred many times. The V call is TRBV27, the J call TRBJ1-1; TRBD1 matches at 8 bases. The CDR3 extends over 14 amino acids. In germline, CDR1 is MNHEY, CDR2 SMNVEV (reference sequence). V lost 2 bases, J lost 4 bases, and 3 bases stayed unmatched. CDR3 sequence: CASSLGRGPTEAFF. CDR3 DNA: TGTGCCAGCAGTTTAGGCAGGGGGCCCACTGAAGCTTTCTTT.

Remarks on this clonotype: Just one base apart from a much larger clone, this may be a read error. The chain combines TRBV6-2 or TRBV6-3 with TRBJ2-4; D may be TRBD2 (6 bases). The CDR3 consists of 14 residues. Germline CDR1 is MNHEY and CDR2 is SVGEGT. V was trimmed by 6 bases and J by 8 bases, leaving 17 bases between them. The CDR3 is CASRRDLARDIQYF. Written as DNA, the CDR3 is TGTGCCAGCAGGCGGGACCTTGCTAGGGACATTCAGTACTTC.

The table lists this clonotype with many counts. The chain's CDR3 is CASSLGREQYF. DNA for the CDR3: TGTGCCAGCAGCTTAGGCCGAGAGCAGTACTTC. This chain joins TRBV13 and TRBJ2-7; D is ambiguous. Germline assignment: CDR1 PRHDT and CDR2 FYEKMQ (reference sequence). The CDR3 contains 11 residues. V was pared by 0 bases and J by 7 bases, with 4 bases between.

For this clonotype: Since a much larger clone is just one base distant, this may be a read error. The CDR3 does not close with the conserved phenylalanine or tryptophan, likely indicating a read error. CDR3 protein: CASTLLAERLGEQYS. As DNA, the CDR3 is TGTGCCAGCACCCTCTTAGCGGAGCGGCTTGGGGAGCAGTACTCC. The genes are TRBV7-9 and TRBJ2-7; maybe TRBD2 (6 bases). V gave up 7 bases and J gave up 7 bases, with 23 bases separating them. The CDR3 is made up of 15 amino acids. From germline, CDR1 is SEHNR and CDR2 FQNEAQ (reference sequence).

There are many counts of this clonotype. This sequence joins TRBV6-5 and TRBJ2-7, with D possibly TRBD1 on 7 matching bases. Trimming cost V 0 bases and J 3 bases, with 9 bases left between them. The CDR3 contains 14 residues. The germline gives CDR1 MNHEY, CDR2 SVGAGI. DNA for the CDR3: TGTGCCAGCAGTTACTCCAGGGGGGTCTACGAGCAGTACTTC. Its translation is CASSYSRGVYEQYF.

V gene TRBV6-2 or TRBV6-3 combines with J gene TRBJ2-1; D unclear. CDR3 length: 12 amino acids. Deletions cut 0 bases from V and 10 bases from J, with 7 bases between. Germline CDR1 is MNHEY and CDR2 is SVGEGT. CDR3 sequence reads: CASSYSYGEQFF. The CDR3 nucleotides are TGTGCCAGCAGTTACTCCTACGGGGAGCAGTTCTTC.

In regard to this clonotype: This may stem from a read error, because a much larger clone lies one nucleotide away. The chain couples TRBV7-2 to TRBJ2-6; a weak D match, TRBD2 (6 bases). Germline-derived CDR1 and CDR2 are SGHTA and FQGNSA. V shed 4 bases and J shed 0 bases, with 25 bases lying between them. The CDR3 has 21 residues. The CDR3 DNA follows: TGTGCCAGCAGCTCCCGTCCAACGGAGGGTAGTCGTAGCTCTGGGGCCAACGTCCTGACTTTC. It codes for CASSSRPTEGSRSSGANVLTF.

This clonotype occurred many times. The gene calls are TRBV9 and TRBJ1-5, with TRBD1 as a possible D gene (6 bases). This CDR3 is 15 amino acids long. The V end lost 0 bases, the J end lost 3 bases, and 10 bases lay between the germline ends. CDR1 is SGDLS and CDR2 is YYNGEE in the germline V gene. CDR3 coding DNA: TGTGCCAGCAGCGTAGGGACAGAGTACAATCAGCCCCAGCATTTT. It specifies CASSVGTEYNQPQHF.

This clonotype was seen only a few times. This chain links TRBV19 with TRBJ1-1; D is ambiguous. The CDR3 has 13 amino acids. V was clipped by 3 bases and J by 5 bases, with 10 bases between them. Germline CDR1 is LNHDA and CDR2 is SQIVND (reference sequence). The CDR3 region is CASSMAGLTEAFF. The CDR3 DNA reads as TGTGCCAGTAGTATGGCAGGCTTAACTGAAGCTTTCTTT.

This clonotype was found many times. The V and J genes are TRBV10-2 and TRBJ1-1; D ambiguous. This CDR3 comprises 14 residues. V lost 0 bases, J lost 4 bases, and 9 bases lay in between. CDR1 WSHSY and CDR2 SAAADI come from the germline V gene. In DNA form, the CDR3 reads TGCGCCAGCAGTGAGTCTATTGGTGGCACTGAAGCTTTCTTT. Translating gives CASSESIGGTEAFF.

As to this clonotype: This clone may be a read error of a much larger clone one base away. The CDR3 ends on some other residue instead of the conserved phenylalanine or tryptophan, so this is likely a read error. The rearrangement links TRBV20-1 to TRBJ2-7; possibly TRBD1 or TRBD2 for D (6 bases each). The CDR3 is 14 amino acids. Trimming removed 0 bases from V and 2 bases from J, with 11 bases in between. Germline values: CDR1 DFQATT, CDR2 SNEGSKA (reference sequence). The CDR3, as DNA: TGCAGTGCTAGAGATAGGGGGGCCCCCTACGAGCAGTACCTC. Protein product: CSARDRGAPYEQYL.

The chain couples TRBV4-1 to TRBJ2-6, with a possible D match to TRBD1 (5 bases). The V gene lost 1 base and the J gene lost 4 bases, with 8 bases spanning the gap. This CDR3 comprises 15 residues. Germline V gene sequence: CDR1 MGHRA, CDR2 YSYEKL. The CDR3 region has the DNA TGCGCCAGCAGCCAAGCTGGGGCCGGGGCCAACGTCCTGACTTTC. Amino acid sequence: CASSQAGAGANVLTF.

On this clonotype: A read error may be the cause here, since a much bigger clone is one base away. V and J are TRBV11-1 and TRBJ1-1, with D tentatively TRBD1 (5 bases). Per germline, CDR1 SGHAT and CDR2 FQDESV (reference sequence). This CDR3 has 14 amino acids. The CDR3 DNA reads TGTGCCAGCAGCCCACTGGGACTGAACACTGAAGCTCTCTTT. Its translation is CASSPLGLNTEALF. The complete variable domain, with remaining parts taken from reference TRBV11-1 and TRBJ1-1, reads EAEVAQSPRYKITEKSQAVAFWCDPISGHATLYWYRQILGQGPELLVQFQDESVVDDSQLPKDRFSAERLKGVDSTLKIQPAELGDSAMYLCASSPLGLNTEALFGQGTRLTVV.

Notes on this clonotype: A single base separates this from a much larger clone, so it may be a read error. DNA for the CDR3: TGTGCCAGCAGCTTAGGGACGGGCGGGGGGTACGACGTTACGCAGTATTTT. It translates to CASSLGTGGGYDVTQYF. The rearrangement uses TRBV7-6 and TRBJ2-3; 8 bases line up with TRBD2. CDR3 size: 17 residues. J lost 8 bases, V lost 1 base, and 14 bases had no gene match. Germline V lookup: CDR1 SGHVS, CDR2 FNYEAQ.

This clonotype was found a few times. J is TRBJ2-7 and V is TRBV12-3 or TRBV12-4; D is unclear. This CDR3 has 12 amino acids. Trimming took 5 bases from V and 4 from J, leaving 9 bases between them. Here the CDR3 DNA reads TGTGCCAGCAGTGATCAGGAGTACGAGCAGTACTTC. Translation: CASSDQEYEQYF.

This clonotype was seen repeatedly, ten times or more. Here the CDR3 DNA reads TGTGCCAGCAGCGAGTGGAATCAGCCCCAGCATTTT. Its protein is CASSEWNQPQHF. The chain employs TRBV27 and TRBJ1-5; D unresolved. Germline V lookup: CDR1 MNHEY, CDR2 SMNVEV (reference sequence). CDR3 length: 12 amino acids. Trimming stripped 6 bases from V and 4 bases from J, with 7 bases between.

In this sample, this clonotype turned up many times. The rearrangement joins TRBV5-6 to TRBJ2-2, with 12 bases matching TRBD2. The CDR3 loop spans 17 amino acids. The trim removed 4 bases at V and 6 bases at J, leaving 10 bases unmatched. In germline, CDR1 is SGHDT, CDR2 YYEEEE. The CDR3 spells CASSIGLAGTSPGELFF. CDR3 nucleotide sequence: TGTGCCAGCAGCATAGGACTAGCGGGGACTTCACCCGGGGAGCTGTTTTTT.

This clonotype was counted only a few times. The chain is built from TRBV9 and TRBJ2-1, with D perhaps assigned TRBD1 or TRBD2 (6 bases each). V lost 0 bases and J lost 4, with 14 bases in between. This CDR3 region has 16 residues. Germline CDR1 and CDR2: SGDLS and YYNGEE. CDR3 sequence: CASSVESRGTYNEQFF. CDR3 nucleotides: TGTGCCAGCAGCGTAGAGTCGAGGGGGACTTACAATGAGCAGTTCTTC.

This clonotype has more than one count but fewer than ten. The rearrangement joins TRBV20-1 to TRBJ2-7, with 14 positions matching TRBD2. Germline trimming cut 8 bases from V and 3 bases from J; bases unmatched to any gene: 6. Looked up from germline, CDR1 is DFQATT and CDR2 is SNEGSKA (reference sequence). CDR3 length: 14 residues. The CDR3 region is CSSRTSGRIYEQYF. In DNA, the CDR3 is TGCAGTTCCCGGACTAGCGGGAGGATCTACGAGCAGTACTTC.

In the case of this clonotype: A read error is possible here, since a much larger clone lies one base away. V gene TRBV29-1 combines with J gene TRBJ2-7; 8 nucleotides match TRBD2. The CDR3 is 16 residues long. The ends lost 4 bases at V and 4 bases at J; junction bases unmatched: 15. Germline CDR1 SQVTM, CDR2 ANQGSEA. CDR3 coding DNA: TGCAGCGTTGCTTTTAGCGGGGAAGGATTCGGATACGAGCAGTACTTC. As protein: CSVAFSGEGFGYEQYF.

This clonotype showed up many times. CDR3 coding DNA: TGTGCCAGCAGCGTACGGGGGCCCTACGAGCAGTACTTC. Protein: CASSVRGPYEQYF. The gene calls are TRBV11-2 and TRBJ2-7, with D perhaps given as TRBD1 or TRBD2 (6 bases each). This CDR3 region has 13 residues. The germline V and J ends were trimmed by 5 bases and 2 bases, with 10 bases remaining between them. Per germline, CDR1 SGHAT and CDR2 FQNNGV.